This T cell receptor beta chain originates from a study of T-cell reconstitution after alpha-beta-depleted transplantation in children. Study observations and caveats: By one year post-transplant, T-cell counts and diversity largely arose from T cells that were newly produced.

Germline V CDR1 and CDR2: KGHDR, SFDVKD. The V end was cut by 4 bases, the J end by 2 bases, with 4 bases between. The CDR3 is made up of 12 amino acids. This clonotype was counted many times. Its matching antigen is unknown. Construction of the TCRbeta library involved unique molecular identifiers. A single record per CDR3 protein comes from TCRdb applying MiXCR to the PCR reads. The sample holds approximately 240,000 distinct CDR3 sequences; approximately 10% are singletons and the top ten take approximately 28%. This sample comprised PBMCs, obtained before TCRalphabeta/CD19-depleted stem cell transplant. The source is a child under two years old with acute myeloid leukemia, due to receive a stem cell transplant. The rearrangement uses TRBV24-1 and TRBJ1-1; no reliable D call. CDR3 in amino acids: CATSDTNTEAFF. The DNA of the CDR3 is TGTGCCACCAGTGACACCAACACTGAAGCTTTCTTT.